The 5 T cell receptor beta chains given below trace back to one sample, sequenced in a study of T cells in Graves' hyperthyroidism and ophthalmopathy (dated by TCRdb to about 2019). The library came from multiplex PCR. Data came from an Illumina HiSeq 2000. The TCR beta CDR3 regions were amplified from the RNA transcripts. The TCR CDR3 was subjected to a first round of RT-PCR using the HTBI primer set and the Qiagen OneStep RT-PCR kit. TCRdb passed the public sequencing reads through fastp at Q25 and MiXCR, retaining productive beta sequences. Each entry is one CDR3 protein sequence, shown with its most common DNA and genes. The sample data list around 500,000 distinct CDR3 sequences, and less than 15% of these were observed just once. Together, the top ten hold about 15% of the sample. Sequenced input: blood. The source of these receptors is a woman aged 40 to 49 with Graves' hyperthyroidism.

This clonotype appeared a few times. The V gene is TRBV15, the J gene TRBJ2-7, with D perhaps TRBD1 (5 bases). The CDR3 has 16 residues. Germline-derived CDR1 and CDR2 are LNHNV and YYDKDF (reference sequence). Trimming stripped 0 bases from V and 1 base from J, with 13 bases between. The CDR3 loop reads CATSRDRSGPSYEQYF. CDR3 in DNA: TGTGCCACCAGCAGAGATAGGTCAGGGCCATCCTACGAGCAGTACTTC.

This clonotype was detected ten times or more. V and J are TRBV28 and TRBJ2-7, with 11 bases that match TRBD2. Germline V gene sequence: CDR1 MDHEN, CDR2 SYDVKM. CDR3 length equals 13 residues. V lost 10 bases to trimming and J lost 3 bases; unmatched junction nucleotides: 5. The CDR3 reads CATGLAEDYEQYF. CDR3 in DNA: TGTGCCACGGGACTAGCGGAGGACTACGAGCAGTACTTC.

This clonotype was seen many times. The chain links TRBV12-3 or TRBV12-4 to TRBJ2-2, with 7 bases lining up with TRBD1. This CDR3 comprises 18 residues. Trimming took 5 bases from V and 5 from J; bases not matched to a gene: 17. CDR3: CASSLGTAHNKETGELFF. CDR3 sequence (DNA): TGTGCCAGCAGTCTTGGGACAGCCCATAACAAAGAAACCGGGGAGCTGTTTTTT.

This clonotype was seen repeatedly, ten times or more. This chain connects TRBV18 to TRBJ1-4, with D possibly being TRBD1 (5 bases). This CDR3 has 13 amino acids. CDR1 KGHSH and CDR2 LQKENI come from the germline V gene. V was clipped by 1 base and J by 7 bases, with 7 bases between them. As DNA, the CDR3 is TGTGCCAGCTCACCACTCGGGGGTGAAAAACTGTTTTTT. Its protein is CASSPLGGEKLFF.

J is TRBJ2-3 and V is TRBV15; D tentatively reads TRBD1 or TRBD2 (5 bases each). Germline assignment: CDR1 LNHNV and CDR2 YYDKDF (reference sequence). V was shortened by 1 base and J by 1 base, with 15 bases between the two germline ends. There are 17 residues in the CDR3. The CDR3 coding sequence is TGTGCCACCAGCAGAGGGCTCCTTGGGGGTGGCACAGATACGCAGTATTTT. This translates into CATSRGLLGGGTDTQYF. The full variable domain, rest sourced from reference TRBV15 and TRBJ2-3, is DAMVIQNPRYQVTQFGKPVTLSCSQTLNHNVMYWYQQKSSQAPKLLFHYYDKDFNNEADTPDNFQSRRPNTSFCFLDIRSPGLGDTAMYLCATSRGLLGGGTDTQYFGPGTRLTVL.